This entry lists 30 T cell receptor beta chains sequenced from one sample in a study of blood T cell repertoires in COVID-19. Using immunoSEQ multiplex PCR, the repertoire was profiled, and TCRdb retains in-frame clones only, with some absent. The sample yields about 230,000 clones, just over 85% seen once. Sequenced material: peripheral blood. All receptors come from a man aged 50-59 years with COVID-19, enrolled during active disease.

This chain connects TRBV9 to TRBJ2-2; 11 positions agree with TRBD2. The CDR3 runs to 17 residues. Germline lookup yields CDR1 SGDLS and CDR2 YYNGEE. Trimming at V came to 0 bases and at J to 5 bases, leaving 6 bases not matched to a gene. The DNA for the CDR3 is TGTGCCAGCAGCGTAGCTCTAGCGGGAGGTATTACCGGGGAGCTGTTTTTT. As protein: CASSVALAGGITGELFF.

The genes are TRBV19 and TRBJ2-7; tentative D call: TRBD2 (6 bases). V gave up 5 bases and J gave up 3 bases, with 14 bases separating them. CDR1 and CDR2 from the germline V gene are LNHDA and SQIVND (reference sequence). This CDR3 comprises 14 residues. The CDR3 nucleotides read TGTGCCAGTAGTCGAGTCCCCGGGAGCTACGAGCAGTACTTC. This encodes CASSRVPGSYEQYF.

This rearrangement joins TRBV11-2 to TRBJ2-7, with 13 positions matching TRBD2. CDR1 SGHAT and CDR2 FQNNGV come from the germline V gene. The CDR3 totals 16 residues. V trimming: 1 base; J trimming: 4 bases; junction bases outside the gene matches: 4. CDR3 residues: CASSLVWTSGGYEQYF. The CDR3 DNA is TGTGCCAGCAGCTTAGTCTGGACTAGCGGGGGTTACGAGCAGTACTTC.

The chain uses TRBV3-1 (or the pseudogene TRBV3-2) and TRBJ2-5, with D possibly being TRBD1 (6 bases). The CDR3 has 15 residues. Germline CDR1 LGHDT, CDR2 YNNKEL (reference sequence). V gave up 3 bases and J gave up 3 bases, with 14 bases separating them. CDR3 nucleotide sequence: TGTGCCAGCAGCCACCATGGAGCAGGGGAAGAGACCCAGTACTTC. Protein: CASSHHGAGEETQYF.

This clone was observed a handful of times. The DNA for the CDR3 is TGTGCCAGTAAGTCAAGCTCTACTAGCAATCAGCCCCAGCATTTT. Translated: CASKSSSTSNQPQHF. The chain employs TRBV19 and TRBJ1-5, with unresolved D. Per germline, CDR1 LNHDA and CDR2 SQIVND (reference sequence). This CDR3 spans 15 amino acids. V was clipped by 7 bases and J by 0 bases, with 13 bases between them.

The chain is built from TRBV6-5 and TRBJ1-2; possibly TRBD1 for D (5 bases). V was trimmed by 8 bases and J by 5 bases, leaving 9 bases between them. CDR1 MNHEY and CDR2 SVGAGI come from the germline V gene. This CDR3 region has 11 residues. CDR3 coding DNA: TGTGCCAGCGGTCCAGGGTATGGCTACACCTTC. Translating it yields CASGPGYGYTF.

This clone was seen a handful of times. The chain couples TRBV6-4 to TRBJ2-7; 8 nucleotides match TRBD1. The CDR3 is 20 residues long. CDR1 and CDR2 (germline): MRHNA, SNTAGT. Unmatched junction bases numbered 16, after V lost 0 bases and J lost 0 bases. For the CDR3, the DNA is TGTGCCAGCAGTGACTCGATGGGTGTAGAGGACAGGGAGAGCTCCTACGAGCAGTACTTC. This codes for CASSDSMGVEDRESSYEQYF.

V usage is TRBV6-5 and J usage is TRBJ2-1; D might be TRBD2 (5 bases). The V gene lost 5 bases and the J gene lost 7 bases, with 9 bases spanning the gap. Germline V gives CDR1 MNHEY, CDR2 SVGAGI. The CDR3 totals 12 residues. CDR3 coding DNA: TGTGCCAGCAGTCGAGAGGGAAATGAGCAGTTCTTC. This gives the protein CASSREGNEQFF.

The rearrangement links TRBV10-3 to TRBJ1-6; a weak D match, TRBD1 (6 bases). Germline V gene sequence: CDR1 ENHRY, CDR2 SYGVKD. This CDR3 is built from 14 residues. Trimming removed 3 bases from V and 7 bases from J, with 10 bases in between. CDR3 sequence: CAISEGGWNSPLHF. In DNA form, the CDR3 reads TGTGCCATCAGTGAAGGGGGTTGGAATTCACCCCTCCACTTT.

The chain uses TRBV3-1 (or the pseudogene TRBV3-2) and TRBJ2-7, with D unclear. From germline, CDR1 is LGHDT and CDR2 YNNKEL (reference sequence). V was trimmed by 1 base and J by 6 bases, leaving 7 bases between them. The CDR3 totals 12 residues. The CDR3, as DNA: TGTGCCAGCAGCCAAGTCTTTTCCGAGCAGTACTTC. Its translation is CASSQVFSEQYF.

This clone showed up just a few times. This chain links TRBV19 with TRBJ1-6; TRBD1 matches 7 bases. Germline V gene sequence: CDR1 LNHDA, CDR2 SQIVND (reference sequence). Trimming removed 5 bases from V and 7 bases from J; junction bases left unmatched: 11. The CDR3 loop spans 16 amino acids. The CDR3 nucleotides read TGTGCCAGTAGTCAGTACAGGGGTGGTGGAAATTCACCCCTCCACTTT. It codes for CASSQYRGGGNSPLHF.

This clone was detected only a few times. The V and J genes are TRBV29-1 and TRBJ2-7; D is perhaps TRBD1 (6 bases). Germline CDR1 SQVTM, CDR2 ANQGSEA. The CDR3 spans 12 residues. Trimming took off 6 bases at V and 4 bases at J, with 13 bases between the two ends. In DNA, the CDR3 is TGCAGCGTCGCCGAGACAGGTTACGAGCAGTACTTC. It codes for CSVAETGYEQYF.

This rearrangement joins TRBV5-5 to TRBJ1-5; possibly TRBD1 for D (6 bases). The CDR3 is 14 residues long. V was cut by 4 bases and J by 3 bases, with 11 bases left in between. Germline V gives CDR1 SGHKS, CDR2 YYEKEE (reference sequence). The CDR3 loop is CASSLGQHNQPQHF. The CDR3 nucleotides read TGTGCCAGCAGCCTAGGACAGCACAATCAGCCCCAGCATTTT.

J is TRBJ1-2 and V is TRBV3-1 (or the pseudogene TRBV3-2); 9 nucleotides line up with TRBD1. Trimming removed 3 bases from V and 4 bases from J; junction bases left unmatched: 3. This CDR3 contains 14 residues. CDR1 and CDR2 (germline): LGHDT, YNNKEL (reference sequence). CDR3 DNA sequence: TGTGCCAGCAGCCAGGACAGGGGTCTCTATGGCTACACCTTC. Protein sequence: CASSQDRGLYGYTF.

In its sample, this clone was seen a few times. The V and J genes are TRBV7-8 and TRBJ2-5; maybe TRBD2 (5 bases). Trimming pared 4 bases from V and 5 bases from J, leaving 17 bases between. From germline, CDR1 is SGHVS and CDR2 FQNEAQ. The CDR3 extends over 15 amino acids. In DNA form, the CDR3 reads TGTGCCAGCAGCTCGGGGATCGGGGAAGTGGAGACCCAGTACTTC. It yields the protein CASSSGIGEVETQYF.

The chain uses TRBV7-6 and TRBJ1-2, with a tentative D call TRBD1 (6 bases). CDR1 SGHVS and CDR2 FNYEAQ come from the germline V gene. Trimming cost V 5 bases and J 4 bases, with 20 bases left between them. The CDR3 loop spans 16 amino acids. CDR3 region: CASSPGRQGLPYGYTF. The CDR3 DNA sequence: TGTGCCAGCAGCCCCGGCAGGCAGGGGCTTCCCTATGGCTACACCTTC.

V usage is TRBV15 and J usage is TRBJ1-4; TRBD1 agrees at 7 bases. CDR1 and CDR2 (germline): LNHNV, YYDKDF (reference sequence). V lost 0 bases, J lost 5 bases, and 6 bases stayed unmatched. There are 16 residues in the CDR3. The CDR3 protein is CATSREAGRGNEKLFF. CDR3 bases: TGTGCCACCAGCAGAGAGGCCGGCAGGGGGAATGAAAAACTGTTTTTT. Based on the CDR3 plus reference TRBV15 and TRBJ1-4, the full variable domain is DAMVIQNPRYQVTQFGKPVTLSCSQTLNHNVMYWYQQKSSQAPKLLFHYYDKDFNNEADTPDNFQSRRPNTSFCFLDIRSPGLGDTAMYLCATSREAGRGNEKLFFGSGTQLSVL.

A few counts support this clone. J is TRBJ2-3 and V is TRBV10-3; the match to TRBD2 covers 7 bases. Per the germline V gene, CDR1 is ENHRY and CDR2 is SYGVKD. This CDR3 spans 15 amino acids. Germline trimming cut 3 bases from V and 0 bases from J; bases unmatched to any gene: 3. Written as DNA, the CDR3 is TGTGCCATCAGTGATTTAGCGGGCAGCACAGATACGCAGTATTTT. Translation: CAISDLAGSTDTQYF.

The rearrangement joins TRBV19 to TRBJ1-2, with TRBD1 matching over 7 bases. With V trimmed by 7 bases and J by 8 bases, 10 bases remained unmatched. Germline V lookup: CDR1 LNHDA, CDR2 SQIVND (reference sequence). The CDR3 covers 13 residues. The chain's CDR3 is CASIQQGTLGYTF. The CDR3 bases are TGTGCCAGTATCCAACAGGGGACTTTAGGCTACACCTTC.

This chain uses TRBV5-1 with TRBJ2-7, with TRBD1 matching 12 bases. CDR3 length: 16 residues. Germline V gene data show CDR1 as SGHRS and CDR2 as YFSETQ. With V trimmed by 4 bases and J by 6 bases, 11 bases remained unmatched. The CDR3 protein is CASSTLIGTGGGEQYF. In DNA form, the CDR3 reads TGCGCCAGCAGCACCTTAATCGGGACAGGGGGCGGCGAGCAGTACTTC.

The genes are TRBV5-6 and TRBJ1-3; D gene uncertain. The CDR3 is 14 residues long. CDR1 SGHDT and CDR2 YYEEEE come from the germline V gene. V was cut by 2 bases and J by 0 bases, with 6 bases left in between. In DNA, the CDR3 is TGTGCCAGCAGCTTAAGGAGCTCTGGAAACACCATATATTTT. As protein: CASSLRSSGNTIYF.

Details on this clone: At one end the junction does not follow the germline gene, possibly because of a read error. V usage is TRBV6-2 or TRBV6-3 and J usage is TRBJ1-5; 8 nucleotides line up with TRBD1. Germline values: CDR1 MNHEY, CDR2 SVGEGT. This CDR3 has 16 amino acids. CDR3 nucleotide sequence: TGTGCCAGCAGTAACTCGGGACAGGCAAATTATCAGCCCCAGCATTTT. Encoded protein: CASSNSGQANYQPQHF.

This chain connects TRBV5-1 to TRBJ2-1; 11 bases match TRBD2. CDR3 length: 15 residues. Germline V lookup: CDR1 SGHRS, CDR2 YFSETQ. Trimming cost V 4 bases and J 1 base; bases outside gene matches: 1. CDR3 DNA sequence: TGCGCCAGCAGCGGGACTAGCGGTTCCTACAATGAGCAGTTCTTC. This encodes CASSGTSGSYNEQFF. Combining the CDR3 with reference TRBV5-1 and TRBJ2-1 gives the whole variable domain KAGVTQTPRYLIKTRGQQVTLSCSPISGHRSVSWYQQTPGQGLQFLFEYFSETQRNKGNFPGRFSGRQFSNSRSEMNVSTLELGDSALYLCASSGTSGSYNEQFFGPGTRLTVL.

This clone was seen only once. V and J are TRBV9 and TRBJ1-2, with 11 bases aligning to TRBD1. CDR3 length: 14 residues. J gave up 5 bases and V 4 bases, and 4 bases lay outside the gene matches. Looked up from germline, CDR1 is SGDLS and CDR2 is YYNGEE. The CDR3: CASSPGQGDYGYTF. CDR3 sequence (DNA): TGTGCCAGCAGCCCGGGACAGGGGGATTATGGCTACACCTTC.

V is TRBV7-2 and J is TRBJ2-7; TRBD2 matches 8 bases. V lost 5 bases, J lost 2 bases, and 8 bases stayed unmatched. This CDR3 spans 15 amino acids. From germline, CDR1 is SGHTA and CDR2 FQGNSA. CDR3 coding DNA: TGTGCCAGCAGCCCGCCGGGGGGGGAGACCTACGAGCAGTACTTC. Residues: CASSPPGGETYEQYF.

The chain uses TRBV7-3 and TRBJ2-1, with D possibly matching TRBD2 (5 bases). Trimming removed 4 bases at V and 7 bases at J, with 17 bases between. The germline V gene has CDR1 SGHTA and CDR2 FQGTGA. This CDR3 region has 15 residues. CDR3 DNA sequence: TGTGCCAGCAGCTATAAGTTCGGGGATAATAATGAGCAGTTCTTC. Its protein is CASSYKFGDNNEQFF.

The CDR3 bases are TGTGCCACCAGCAGAGATCAACCGGGACAGGGGGGAAACTATGGCTACACCTTC. Its translation is CATSRDQPGQGGNYGYTF. The rearrangement uses TRBV15 and TRBJ1-2, with 11 bases that match TRBD1. This CDR3 is 18 amino acids long. CDR1 is LNHNV and CDR2 is YYDKDF in the germline V gene (reference sequence). Losses at the gene ends were 0 bases for V and 2 bases for J; bases not matched to a gene: 8. Full variable domain (outside the CDR3, taken from reference TRBV15 and TRBJ1-2): DAMVIQNPRYQVTQFGKPVTLSCSQTLNHNVMYWYQQKSSQAPKLLFHYYDKDFNNEADTPDNFQSRRPNTSFCFLDIRSPGLGDTAMYLCATSRDQPGQGGNYGYTFGSGTRLTVV.

This chain connects TRBV6-5 to TRBJ2-1; tentatively, D is TRBD2 (7 bases). V was pared by 8 bases and J by 5 bases, with 16 bases between. Germline V gene data show CDR1 as MNHEY and CDR2 as SVGAGI. The CDR3 length is 14 residues. In DNA form, the CDR3 reads TGTGCCAGCCGAACTGGGGGGGGGCACAATGAGCAGTTCTTC. Protein sequence: CASRTGGGHNEQFF.

The chain uses TRBV9 and TRBJ1-2; 8 positions match TRBD1. The J segment lost 4 bases and the V segment lost 0 bases, leaving 5 bases of the junction unmatched. Looked up from germline, CDR1 is SGDLS and CDR2 is YYNGEE. The CDR3 is 15 residues long. In DNA, the CDR3 is TGTGCCAGCAGCGTAGAAGGACAGGGAAGCTATGGCTACACCTTC. It specifies CASSVEGQGSYGYTF.

This clone was seen a few times. This chain uses TRBV11-1 with TRBJ2-5; TRBD1 aligns across 9 bases. The CDR3 consists of 16 residues. Germline CDR1 SGHAT, CDR2 FQDESV (reference sequence). V lost 3 bases and J lost 5; bases outside the gene matches: 10. The CDR3: CASSLNRGLVRETQYF. As DNA, the CDR3 is TGTGCCAGCAGCTTGAACAGGGGGCTTGTGAGGGAGACCCAGTACTTC. Full variable domain (missing parts from reference TRBV11-1 and TRBJ2-5): EAEVAQSPRYKITEKSQAVAFWCDPISGHATLYWYRQILGQGPELLVQFQDESVVDDSQLPKDRFSAERLKGVDSTLKIQPAELGDSAMYLCASSLNRGLVRETQYFGPGTRLLVL.